The entry that follows covers one T cell receptor beta chain sequence. Its antigen is currently unknown. Here immunoSEQ multiplex PCR was the method, and the copy in TCRdb shows in-frame clones only, minus some. The sample lists approximately 2.1 million clones, approximately 95% occurring once. The data are from a study of shared clonotypes between healthy human individuals. Looking at the study overall: Each donor's CD8 memory used one plate, CD8 naive two, each CD4 subset three. Study-wide results and limits: Of the naive CD4 clonotypes, approximately 5% were shared across a few donors.

The trim removed 3 bases at V and 2 bases at J, leaving 3 bases unmatched. This CDR3 spans 14 amino acids. Germline CDR1 reads MDHEN; CDR2 reads SYDVKM. Donors were Caucasian adults residing in Nashville, Tennessee, USA. CD4+ cells yielded CD45RA+ naive and CD45RA-negative memory subsets. The sample consisted of naive CD4+ T cells from PBMCs. Documented subset: CD45RA+ positively selected. The chain recombines TRBV28 with TRBJ2-7; TRBD2 matches 8 bases. The source of this sequence is a man younger than 35 in good health. Some clones in this sample may be carry-over from other donors' samples. The CDR3 region is CASSFAGGPYEQYF. In DNA, the CDR3 is TGTGCCAGCAGTTTTGCGGGGGGCCCCTACGAGCAGTACTTC.